One sample yielded the 17 T cell receptor beta chains listed below, sequenced in a study of shared clonotypes between healthy human individuals. Generated by immunoSEQ multiplex PCR, the TCRdb table keeps only in-frame clones and is missing some. The repertoire consists of approximately 1.5 million clones, with approximately 98% occurring once and the leading ten covering approximately 0.44%. Sequencing input: naive CD4+ T cells sorted from blood. Described subset: CD45RA+ positively selected. These TCRs come from a young man in good health.

The V gene is TRBV5-6, the J gene TRBJ2-3; D gene ambiguous. Trimming pared 4 bases from V and 4 bases from J, leaving 13 bases between. Germline CDR1 and CDR2: SGHDT and YYEEEE. This CDR3 region has 14 residues. CDR3 amino acids: CASSRDPRPDTQYF. CDR3 DNA sequence: TGTGCCAGCAGCCGAGACCCGCGCCCAGATACGCAGTATTTT.

V is TRBV5-1 and J is TRBJ1-2; D remains ambiguous. V dropped 1 base and J dropped 2 bases, with 12 bases sitting between them. Germline V gives CDR1 SGHRS, CDR2 YFSETQ. CDR3 length: 15 amino acids. In DNA form, the CDR3 reads TGCGCCAGCAGCTTGATGGTCCAGGCCAACTATGGCTACACCTTC. Protein: CASSLMVQANYGYTF.

The chain joins TRBV14 to TRBJ2-7; unclear D gene. Germline V lookup: CDR1 SGHDN, CDR2 FVKESK. The V and J ends lost 0 bases and 1 base respectively, with 10 bases between them. The CDR3 contains 15 residues. CDR3 residues: CASSQELRPSYEQYF. The CDR3 bases are TGTGCCAGCAGCCAAGAGCTCAGGCCTTCCTACGAGCAGTACTTC.

The chain couples TRBV7-8 to TRBJ2-5, with D possibly being TRBD2 (5 bases). The V gene lost 2 bases and the J gene lost 2 bases, with 21 bases spanning the gap. CDR1 is SGHVS, CDR2 FQNEAQ, per germline. The CDR3 has 18 amino acids. The CDR3, as DNA: TGTGCCAGCAGCTTAATGGGGAAGCTCTTAGCGCGACAAGAGACCCAGTACTTC. The encoded protein is CASSLMGKLLARQETQYF.

The rearrangement joins TRBV9 to TRBJ2-7, with 11 bases identical to TRBD2. Germline values: CDR1 SGDLS, CDR2 YYNGEE. J gave up 5 bases and V 1 base, and 8 bases lay outside the gene matches. The CDR3 runs 16 residues. The CDR3 coding sequence is TGTGCCAGCAGCGTAACCGAGGCTAGCGGGAGGAACGAGCAGTACTTC. Amino acid sequence: CASSVTEASGRNEQYF. Combining the CDR3 with reference TRBV9 and TRBJ2-7 gives the whole variable domain DSGVTQTPKHLITATGQRVTLRCSPRSGDLSVYWYQQSLDQGLQFLIQYYNGEERAKGNILERFSAQQFPDLHSELNLSSLELGDSALYFCASSVTEASGRNEQYFGPGTRLTVT.

J is TRBJ2-5 and V is TRBV28; no clear D. This CDR3 has 13 residues. Per germline, CDR1 MDHEN and CDR2 SYDVKM. The V end was cut by 3 bases, the J end by 5 bases, with 10 bases between. CDR3 DNA: TGTGCCAGCAGTTTTCGGGCCCCCGAGACCCAGTACTTC. Protein product: CASSFRAPETQYF.

CDR3 sequence (DNA): TGTGCCAGTCTGGAGTCAATCACAGATACGCAGTATTTT. Residues: CASLESITDTQYF. The gene calls are TRBV28 and TRBJ2-3; D gene ambiguous. V was shortened by 9 bases and J by 2 bases, with 12 bases between the two germline ends. The CDR3 runs to 13 residues. Germline loops: CDR1 MDHEN, CDR2 SYDVKM.

This chain uses TRBV5-1 with TRBJ2-7, with D tentatively TRBD1 or TRBD2 (5 bases each). The CDR3 totals 14 residues. Germline CDR1 is SGHRS and CDR2 is YFSETQ. The germline V and J ends were trimmed by 0 bases and 2 bases, with 9 bases remaining between them. CDR3 in amino acids: CASSLGRTTYEQYF. The DNA of the CDR3 is TGCGCCAGCAGCTTGGGGAGGACAACCTACGAGCAGTACTTC. Supplemented by reference TRBV5-1 and TRBJ2-7, the full variable domain reads KAGVTQTPRYLIKTRGQQVTLSCSPISGHRSVSWYQQTPGQGLQFLFEYFSETQRNKGNFPGRFSGRQFSNSRSEMNVSTLELGDSALYLCASSLGRTTYEQYFGPGTRLTVT.

The chain is built from TRBV6-5 and TRBJ2-1, with 12 positions matching TRBD2. Trimming took 6 bases from V and 11 from J; bases not matched to a gene: 2. This CDR3 comprises 12 residues. The germline gives CDR1 MNHEY, CDR2 SVGAGI. CDR3 in DNA: TGTGCCAGCAGCGGACTAGCGGGACAGCAGTTCTTC. Encoded protein: CASSGLAGQQFF.

This CDR3 reads CAVSKGLRGETQYF. The CDR3 DNA reads TGTGCCGTGAGCAAGGGACTACGCGGGGAGACCCAGTACTTC. J is TRBJ2-5 and V is TRBV11-2; TRBD2 agrees at 7 bases. Unmatched junction bases numbered 14, after V lost 11 bases and J lost 5 bases. CDR1 SGHAT and CDR2 FQNNGV come from the germline V gene. The CDR3 has 14 residues. Using reference TRBV11-2 and TRBJ2-5 for the parts outside the CDR3, the full variable domain is EAGVAQSPRYKIIEKRQSVAFWCNPISGHATLYWYQQILGQGPKLLIQFQNNGVVDDSQLPKDRFSAERLKGVDSTLKIQPAKLEDSAVYLCAVSKGLRGETQYFGPGTRLLVL.

This rearrangement joins TRBV6-1 to TRBJ1-4, with 7 bases matching TRBD1. With 7 bases clipped from V and 8 bases from J, the junction kept 4 bases outside the gene matches. From germline, CDR1 is MNHNS and CDR2 SASEGT. This CDR3 spans 12 amino acids. The CDR3 reads CASIGTDEKLFF. The CDR3 nucleotides read TGTGCCAGCATAGGGACAGACGAAAAACTGTTTTTT.

The J gene is TRBJ2-7, the V gene TRBV27, with 7 nucleotides matching TRBD2. Trimming at V came to 6 bases and at J to 7 bases, leaving 9 bases not matched to a gene. The CDR3 has 13 amino acids. The germline gives CDR1 MNHEY, CDR2 SMNVEV (reference sequence). CDR3 loop: CASRYSGWGEQYF. Here the CDR3 DNA reads TGTGCCAGCAGGTATAGCGGGTGGGGGGAGCAGTACTTC.

The chain joins TRBV25-1 to TRBJ2-1; 12 nucleotides agree with TRBD2. CDR1 MGHDK and CDR2 SYGVNS come from the germline V gene. The J segment lost 7 bases and the V segment lost 4 bases, leaving 5 bases of the junction unmatched. This CDR3 spans 15 amino acids. CDR3 sequence reads: CASSGTSGAGNEQFF. CDR3 bases: TGTGCCAGCAGTGGGACTAGCGGGGCAGGAAATGAGCAGTTCTTC.

The rearrangement joins TRBV15 to TRBJ2-2; no clear D. Germline loops: CDR1 LNHNV, CDR2 YYDKDF (reference sequence). The CDR3 has 17 amino acids. V lost 0 bases and J lost 1, with 12 bases in between. The CDR3 sequence is CATSRDRALENTGELFF. The CDR3 DNA reads as TGTGCCACCAGCAGAGATCGGGCTCTCGAGAACACCGGGGAGCTGTTTTTT.

This sequence joins TRBV11-2 and TRBJ1-4; 7 bases fit TRBD1. Germline CDR1 reads SGHAT; CDR2 reads FQNNGV. V shed 5 bases and J 14 bases; nucleotides not matched to a gene: 14. The CDR3 has 14 amino acids. CDR3 nucleotide sequence: TGTGCCAGCAGCCCGCGGACAGGTTTCAAGGGTCTGTTTTTT. Translation: CASSPRTGFKGLFF. Full variable domain (missing parts from reference TRBV11-2 and TRBJ1-4): EAGVAQSPRYKIIEKRQSVAFWCNPISGHATLYWYQQILGQGPKLLIQFQNNGVVDDSQLPKDRFSAERLKGVDSTLKIQPAKLEDSAVYLCASSPRTGFKGLFFGSGTQLSVL.

This rearrangement joins TRBV7-2 to TRBJ2-7, with 8 bases identical to TRBD2. Germline assignment: CDR1 SGHTA and CDR2 FQGNSA. Trimming cost V 5 bases and J 1 base; bases outside gene matches: 10. The CDR3 loop spans 16 amino acids. CDR3 in DNA: TGTGCCAGCAGCAGGGGACTAGTTTGGGAGTCCTACGAGCAGTACTTC. Translated, it gives CASSRGLVWESYEQYF.

About this clone: A much larger clone differs from this one at a single base, so this may be a read error. V is TRBV5-1 and J is TRBJ2-5; D is unresolved. Trimming took 5 bases from V and 1 from J, leaving 3 bases between them. Germline CDR1 and CDR2: SGHRS and YFSETQ. The CDR3 is made up of 11 amino acids. The CDR3, as DNA: TGCGCCAGCAGATTCCAAGAGACCCAGTACTTC. This translates into CASRFQETQYF.